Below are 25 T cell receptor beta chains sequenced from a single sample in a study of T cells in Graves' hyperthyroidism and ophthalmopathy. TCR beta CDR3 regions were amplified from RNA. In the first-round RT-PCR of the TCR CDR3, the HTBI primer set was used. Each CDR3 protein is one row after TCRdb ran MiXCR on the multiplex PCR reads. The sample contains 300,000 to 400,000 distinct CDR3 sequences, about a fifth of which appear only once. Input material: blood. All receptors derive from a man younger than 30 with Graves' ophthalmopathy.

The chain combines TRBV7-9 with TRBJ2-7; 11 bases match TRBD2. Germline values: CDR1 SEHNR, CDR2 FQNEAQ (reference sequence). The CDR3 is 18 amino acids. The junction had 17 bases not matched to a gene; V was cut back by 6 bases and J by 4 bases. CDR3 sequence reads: CASSRDSSGGSGSYEQYF. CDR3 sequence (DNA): TGTGCCAGCAGTCGGGACTCTAGCGGGGGGTCCGGGAGTTACGAGCAGTACTTC.

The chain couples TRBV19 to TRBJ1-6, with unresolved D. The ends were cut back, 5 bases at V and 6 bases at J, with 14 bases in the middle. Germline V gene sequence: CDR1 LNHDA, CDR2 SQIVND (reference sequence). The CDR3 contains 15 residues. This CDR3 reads CASSYLSTGNSPLHF. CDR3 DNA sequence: TGTGCCAGTAGTTACCTAAGCACCGGTAATTCACCCCTCCACTTT. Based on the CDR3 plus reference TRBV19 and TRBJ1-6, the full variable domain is DGGITQSPKYLFRKEGQNVTLSCEQNLNHDAMYWYRQDPGQGLRLIYYSQIVNDFQKGDIAEGYSVSREKKESFPLTVTSAQKNPTAFYLCASSYLSTGNSPLHFGNGTRLTVT.

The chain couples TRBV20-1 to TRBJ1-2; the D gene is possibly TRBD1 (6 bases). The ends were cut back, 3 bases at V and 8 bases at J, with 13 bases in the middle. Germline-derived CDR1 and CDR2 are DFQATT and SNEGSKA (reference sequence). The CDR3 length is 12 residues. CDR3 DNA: TGCAGTGCTAGTACGGGGGCAGAAGGCTACACCTTC. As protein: CSASTGAEGYTF.

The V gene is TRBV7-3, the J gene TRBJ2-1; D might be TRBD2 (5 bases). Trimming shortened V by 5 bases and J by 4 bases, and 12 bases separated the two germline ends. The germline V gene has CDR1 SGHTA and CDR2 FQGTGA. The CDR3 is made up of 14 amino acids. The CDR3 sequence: CASSDMVAYNEQFF. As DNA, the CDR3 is TGTGCCAGCAGCGACATGGTAGCGTACAATGAGCAGTTCTTC.

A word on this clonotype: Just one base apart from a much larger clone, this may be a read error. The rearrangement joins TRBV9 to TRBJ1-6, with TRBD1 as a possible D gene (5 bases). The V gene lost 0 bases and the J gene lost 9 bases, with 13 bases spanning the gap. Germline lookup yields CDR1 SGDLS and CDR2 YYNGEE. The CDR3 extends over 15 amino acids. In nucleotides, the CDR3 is TGTGCCAGCAGCGTAGGCAGGGAGGGAAGTTCACCCCTCCACTTT. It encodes CASSVGREGSSPLHF.

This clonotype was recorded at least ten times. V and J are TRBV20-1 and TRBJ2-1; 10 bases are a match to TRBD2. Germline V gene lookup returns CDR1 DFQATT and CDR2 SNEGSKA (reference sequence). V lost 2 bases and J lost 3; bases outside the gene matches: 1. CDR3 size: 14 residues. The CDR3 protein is CSARTSGDYNEQFF. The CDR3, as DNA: TGCAGTGCTAGAACTAGCGGGGACTACAATGAGCAGTTCTTC.

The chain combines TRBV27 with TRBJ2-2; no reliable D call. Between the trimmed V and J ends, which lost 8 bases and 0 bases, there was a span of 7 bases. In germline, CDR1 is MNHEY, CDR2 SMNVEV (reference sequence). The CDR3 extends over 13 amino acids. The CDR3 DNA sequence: TGTGCCAGCGGCAGATCGAACACCGGGGAGCTGTTTTTT. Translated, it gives CASGRSNTGELFF.

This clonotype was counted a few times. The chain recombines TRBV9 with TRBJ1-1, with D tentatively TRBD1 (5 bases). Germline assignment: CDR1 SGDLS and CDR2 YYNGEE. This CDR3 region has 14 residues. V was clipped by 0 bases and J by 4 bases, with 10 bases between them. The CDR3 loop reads CASSVAPGGTEAFF. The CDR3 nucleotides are TGTGCCAGCAGCGTAGCTCCGGGGGGCACTGAAGCTTTCTTT.

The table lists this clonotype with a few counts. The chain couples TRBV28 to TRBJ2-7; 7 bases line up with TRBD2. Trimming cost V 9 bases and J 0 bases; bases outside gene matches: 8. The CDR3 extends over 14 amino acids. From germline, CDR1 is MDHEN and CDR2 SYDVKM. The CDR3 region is CARAGGGTSYEQYF. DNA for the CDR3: TGTGCCAGGGCGGGCGGGGGAACCTCCTACGAGCAGTACTTC.

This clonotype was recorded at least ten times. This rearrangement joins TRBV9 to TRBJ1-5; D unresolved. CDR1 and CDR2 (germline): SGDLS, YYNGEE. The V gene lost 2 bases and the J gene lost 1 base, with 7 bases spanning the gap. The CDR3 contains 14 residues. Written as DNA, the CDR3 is TGTGCCAGCAGCGTCGGGTCGAGCAATCAGCCCCAGCATTTT. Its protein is CASSVGSSNQPQHF.

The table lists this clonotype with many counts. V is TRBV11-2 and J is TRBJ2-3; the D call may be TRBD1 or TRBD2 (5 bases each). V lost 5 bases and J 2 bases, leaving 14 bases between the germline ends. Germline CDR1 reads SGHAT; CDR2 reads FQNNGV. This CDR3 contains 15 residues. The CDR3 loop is CASSPRIGATDTQYF. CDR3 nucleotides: TGTGCCAGCAGCCCGAGGATCGGGGCCACAGATACGCAGTATTTT.

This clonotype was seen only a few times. CDR3 nucleotide sequence: TGCAGCGTTGGTCCAGGGGGAAACAATCAGCCCCAGCATTTT. It specifies CSVGPGGNNQPQHF. The chain uses TRBV29-1 and TRBJ1-5; 7 positions agree with TRBD1. The germline V gene encodes CDR1 SQVTM and CDR2 ANQGSEA. Trimming took 4 bases from V and 3 from J; bases not matched to a gene: 6. This CDR3 contains 14 residues.

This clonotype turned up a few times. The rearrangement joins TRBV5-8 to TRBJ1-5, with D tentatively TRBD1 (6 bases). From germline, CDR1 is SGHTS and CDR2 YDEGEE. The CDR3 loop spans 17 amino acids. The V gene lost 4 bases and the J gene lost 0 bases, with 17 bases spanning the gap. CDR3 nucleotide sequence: TGTGCCAGCAGCCCTGGACAGACAACTAATAGCAATCAGCCCCAGCATTTT. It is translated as CASSPGQTTNSNQPQHF.

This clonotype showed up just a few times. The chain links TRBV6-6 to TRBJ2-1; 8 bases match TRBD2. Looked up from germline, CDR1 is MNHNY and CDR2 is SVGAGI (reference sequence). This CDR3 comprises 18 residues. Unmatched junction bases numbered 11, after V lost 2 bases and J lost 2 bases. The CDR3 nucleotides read TGTGCCAGCAGTTACGGGGGGGGAGGAGCGGGGGCCTACAATGAGCAGTTCTTC. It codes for CASSYGGGGAGAYNEQFF.

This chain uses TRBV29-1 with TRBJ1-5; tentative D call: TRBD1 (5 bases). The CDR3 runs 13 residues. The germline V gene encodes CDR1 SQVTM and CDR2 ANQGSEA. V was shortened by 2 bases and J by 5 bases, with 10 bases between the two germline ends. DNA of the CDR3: TGCAGCGTTGAAAATGGGGCCGATCAGCCCCAGCATTTT. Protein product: CSVENGADQPQHF.

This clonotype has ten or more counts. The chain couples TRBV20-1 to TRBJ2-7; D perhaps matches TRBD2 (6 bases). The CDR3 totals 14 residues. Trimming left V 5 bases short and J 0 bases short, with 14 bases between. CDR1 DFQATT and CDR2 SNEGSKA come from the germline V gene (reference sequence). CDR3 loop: CSAPPGGSSYEQYF. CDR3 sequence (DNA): TGCAGTGCTCCCCCCGGGGGTAGCTCCTACGAGCAGTACTTC.

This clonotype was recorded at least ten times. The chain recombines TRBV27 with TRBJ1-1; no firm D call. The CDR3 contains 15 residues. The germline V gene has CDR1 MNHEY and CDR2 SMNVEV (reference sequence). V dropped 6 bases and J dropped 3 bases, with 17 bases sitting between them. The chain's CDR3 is CASSYRGLKDTEAFF. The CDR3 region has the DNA TGTGCCAGCAGCTACCGGGGTTTGAAGGACACTGAAGCTTTCTTT.

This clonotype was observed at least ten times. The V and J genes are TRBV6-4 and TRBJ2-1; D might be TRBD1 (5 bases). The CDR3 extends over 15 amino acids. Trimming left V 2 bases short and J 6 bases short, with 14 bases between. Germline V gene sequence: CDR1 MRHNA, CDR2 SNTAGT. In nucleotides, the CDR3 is TGTGCCAGCAGTGACGAGGCAGGGAACTTCAATGAGCAGTTCTTC. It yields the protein CASSDEAGNFNEQFF.

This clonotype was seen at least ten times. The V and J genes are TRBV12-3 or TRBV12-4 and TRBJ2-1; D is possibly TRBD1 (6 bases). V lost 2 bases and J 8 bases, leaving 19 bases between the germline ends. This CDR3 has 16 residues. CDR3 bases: TGTGCCAGCAGTTTATCCCCTACATCAGGGGTTGATGAGCAGTTCTTC. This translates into CASSLSPTSGVDEQFF.

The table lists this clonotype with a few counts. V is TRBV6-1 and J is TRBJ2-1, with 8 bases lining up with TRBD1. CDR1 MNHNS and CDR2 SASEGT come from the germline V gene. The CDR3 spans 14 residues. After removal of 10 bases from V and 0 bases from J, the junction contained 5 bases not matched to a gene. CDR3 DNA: TGTGCCACCAAACAGGGGGTCTCCTACAATGAGCAGTTCTTC. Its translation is CATKQGVSYNEQFF.

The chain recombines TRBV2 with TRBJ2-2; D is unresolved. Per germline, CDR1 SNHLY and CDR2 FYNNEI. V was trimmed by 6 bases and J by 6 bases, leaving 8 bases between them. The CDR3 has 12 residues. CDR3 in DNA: TGTGCCAGCAGCCCAATGGCCGGGGAGCTGTTTTTT. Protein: CASSPMAGELFF.

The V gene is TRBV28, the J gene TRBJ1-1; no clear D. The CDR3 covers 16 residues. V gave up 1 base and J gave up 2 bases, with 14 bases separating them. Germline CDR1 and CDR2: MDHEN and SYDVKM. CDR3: CASSLSGILANTEAFF. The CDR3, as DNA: TGTGCCAGCAGTTTATCCGGCATTCTAGCAAACACTGAAGCTTTCTTT.

The CDR3 DNA sequence: TGCGCCAGCAGCTTGGGGGCGGCTAGCGGCACCGGGGAGCTGTTTTTT. Protein: CASSLGAASGTGELFF. This chain links TRBV5-1 with TRBJ2-2, with 7 bases fitting TRBD2. The germline gives CDR1 SGHRS, CDR2 YFSETQ. This CDR3 spans 16 amino acids. With V trimmed by 0 bases and J by 4 bases, 6 bases remained unmatched.

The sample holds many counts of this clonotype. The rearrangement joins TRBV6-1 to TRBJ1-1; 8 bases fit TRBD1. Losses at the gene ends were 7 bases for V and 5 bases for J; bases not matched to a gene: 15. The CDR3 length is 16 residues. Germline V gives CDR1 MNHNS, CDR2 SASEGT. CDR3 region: CASTPTWTGRDTEAFF. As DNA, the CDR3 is TGTGCCAGCACCCCGACTTGGACAGGGAGGGATACTGAAGCTTTCTTT.

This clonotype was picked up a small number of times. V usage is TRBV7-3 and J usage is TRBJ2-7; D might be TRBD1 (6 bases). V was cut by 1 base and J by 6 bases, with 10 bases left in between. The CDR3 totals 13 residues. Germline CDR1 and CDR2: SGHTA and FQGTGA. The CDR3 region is CASSLSTGSEQYF. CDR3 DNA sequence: TGTGCCAGCAGCTTAAGTACAGGGAGCGAGCAGTACTTC.